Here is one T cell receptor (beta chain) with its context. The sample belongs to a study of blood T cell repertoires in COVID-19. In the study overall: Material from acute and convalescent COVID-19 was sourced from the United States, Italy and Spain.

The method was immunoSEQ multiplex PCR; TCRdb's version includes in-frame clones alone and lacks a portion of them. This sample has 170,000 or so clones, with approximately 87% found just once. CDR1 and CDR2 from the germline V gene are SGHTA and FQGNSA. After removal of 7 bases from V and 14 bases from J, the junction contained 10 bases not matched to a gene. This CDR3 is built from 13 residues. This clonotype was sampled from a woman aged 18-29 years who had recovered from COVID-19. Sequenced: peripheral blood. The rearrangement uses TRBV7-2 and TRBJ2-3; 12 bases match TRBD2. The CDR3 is CASTLTSGGRAYF. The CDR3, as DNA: TGTGCCAGCACCCTAACTAGCGGGGGGAGGGCGTATTTT.